These T cell receptor beta chains were read from a single sample in a study of memory CD4+ T cells and cytomegalovirus serostatus. Generated by immunoSEQ multiplex PCR, the TCRdb table keeps only in-frame clones and is missing some. This table has around 40,000 clones, around three quarters appearing once. Sequenced input: memory CD4+ T cells from blood. Receptors originate from an adult in good health and CMV-seronegative. Both conserved end residues are part of each CDR3. Each record gives: J gene, V gene, CDR3 protein.

J: TRBJ1-1
V: TRBV5-4
CDR3: CASSLKRQGSTEAFF

J: TRBJ1-5
V: TRBV6-1
CDR3: CASIATVFQPQHF

J: TRBJ2-5
V: TRBV5-4
CDR3: CASSTGTSETQYF

J: TRBJ2-1
V: TRBV5-4
CDR3: CASSLASGGLYNEQFF

J: TRBJ1-3
V: TRBV19
CDR3: CASSISGNTIYF

J: TRBJ1-2
V: TRBV7-9
CDR3: CASSLIGQYGYTF

J: TRBJ1-5
V: TRBV7-2
CDR3: CASSLGGSGNQPQHF

J: TRBJ2-7
V: TRBV30
CDR3: CAWSVQGNVPYEQYF

J: TRBJ1-3
V: TRBV7-9
CDR3: CASSLLAGSRGNTIYF

J: TRBJ2-7
V: TRBV28
CDR3: CASSFSAGNSYEQYF

J: TRBJ2-3
V: TRBV6-5
CDR3: CASSYVDTQYF

J: TRBJ1-3
V: TRBV19
CDR3: CASNRAFSGNTIYF

J: TRBJ2-7
V: TRBV23-1
CDR3: CASSQGTSGEYF